This T cell receptor (beta chain) was sequenced in a study of OX40 agonist ivuxolimab in advanced cancers. Sequencing was performed with immunoSEQ multiplex PCR; in TCRdb, only in-frame clones are kept and a portion is missing. The table has about 73,000 clones, roughly nine tenths seen once; the top ten hold roughly 7.3%. This CDR3 spans 12 amino acids. Germline V gene lookup returns CDR1 MNHEY and CDR2 SVGAGI. The V and J ends lost 9 bases and 3 bases respectively, with 9 bases between them. The material was CD4+ or CD8+ T cells sorted from blood, obtained in a trial of the OX40 agonist ivuxolimab. The genes are TRBV6-5 and TRBJ1-5, with a possible D match to TRBD1 (5 bases). This TCR came from an adult with an advanced solid tumor such as melanoma, head and neck, liver or kidney cancer. In DNA form, the CDR3 reads TGTGCCAGTCACAGGCCCAATCAGCCCCAGCATTTT. Translating it yields CASHRPNQPQHF.